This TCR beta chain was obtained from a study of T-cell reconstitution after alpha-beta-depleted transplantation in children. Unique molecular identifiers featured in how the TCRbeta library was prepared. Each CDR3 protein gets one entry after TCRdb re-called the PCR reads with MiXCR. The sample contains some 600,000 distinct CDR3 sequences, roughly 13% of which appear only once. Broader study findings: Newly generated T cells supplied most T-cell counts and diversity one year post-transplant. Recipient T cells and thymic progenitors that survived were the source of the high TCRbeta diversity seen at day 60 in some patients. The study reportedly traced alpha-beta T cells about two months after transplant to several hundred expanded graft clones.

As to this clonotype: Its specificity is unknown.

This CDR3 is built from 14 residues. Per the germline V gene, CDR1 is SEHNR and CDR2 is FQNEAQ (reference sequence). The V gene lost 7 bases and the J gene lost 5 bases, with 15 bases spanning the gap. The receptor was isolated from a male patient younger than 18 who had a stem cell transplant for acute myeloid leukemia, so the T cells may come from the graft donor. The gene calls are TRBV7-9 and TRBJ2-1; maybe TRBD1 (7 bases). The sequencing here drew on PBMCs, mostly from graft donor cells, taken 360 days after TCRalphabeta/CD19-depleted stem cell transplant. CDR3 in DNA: TGTGCCAGCACAGGGGGGTCGGCACACAATGAGCAGTTCTTC. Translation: CASTGGSAHNEQFF.